These 24 T cell receptor beta chains came from one sample sequenced in a study of regulatory T cells in long-lasting Graves disease. Construction of the TCR beta libraries employed iRepertoire HTBI primers in conjunction with Arm-PCR of CDR3 regions. TCRdb recomputed calls from the multiplex PCR reads with MiXCR, one row per CDR3 protein. The table includes approximately 540,000 distinct CDR3 sequences, about 11% detected once. Time point indicated: newly diagnosed GD, antithyroid drugs for less than 3 months. PBMCs provided the RNA from which the TCR library was made. The data also belong to a second study, concerning T cells in Graves' hyperthyroidism and ophthalmopathy.

The material was peripheral blood mononuclear cells (PBMCs), obtained at new diagnosis, from a patient treated with antithyroid drugs. The origin of the receptors is a woman in her thirties with Graves disease.

Ten or more counts support this clonotype. The chain links TRBV19 to TRBJ1-2; D gene ambiguous. Germline V gives CDR1 LNHDA, CDR2 SQIVND (reference sequence). CDR3 length: 14 amino acids. With 8 bases removed from V and 5 bases from J, the gap between germline ends came to 18 bases. The CDR3, as DNA: TGTGCCAGTCTAGCCCTCGGGGTAGATTATGGCTACACCTTC. It encodes CASLALGVDYGYTF.

Regarding this clonotype: Being one base from a much bigger clone, this may be a read error. The V call is TRBV11-2, the J call TRBJ1-1; D remains unclear. The CDR3 has 15 residues. CDR1 and CDR2 from the germline V gene are SGHAT and FQNNGV. The DNA of the CDR3 is TGTGCCGGCAGCTTAGATGGCAGCCTGAACACTGAAGCTTTCTTT. It translates to CAGSLDGSLNTEAFF.

The table lists this clonotype with many counts. The rearrangement links TRBV2 to TRBJ2-3, with D tentatively TRBD2 (6 bases). Germline-derived CDR1 and CDR2 are SNHLY and FYNNEI. The CDR3 has 14 amino acids. The ends were cut back, 10 bases at V and 0 bases at J, with 14 bases in the middle. The CDR3: CATISGGSTDTQYF. The DNA for the CDR3 is TGTGCCACCATCAGCGGAGGGAGCACAGATACGCAGTATTTT.

Comment on this clonotype: This probably arose from a read error, given a far larger clone one base away. The genes are TRBV6-2 or TRBV6-3 and TRBJ1-2, with D uncertain. Looked up from germline, CDR1 is MNHEY and CDR2 is SVGEGT. The CDR3 extends over 13 amino acids. The CDR3 is CASSYGQSYDYTF. DNA of the CDR3: TGTGCCAGCAGTTACGGGCAAAGCTATGACTACACCTTC.

In its sample, this clonotype was seen a few times. The V call is TRBV28, the J call TRBJ2-3; tentatively, D is TRBD2 (5 bases). CDR3 length: 15 amino acids. Germline loops: CDR1 MDHEN, CDR2 SYDVKM. The V end lost 3 bases, the J end lost 3 bases, and 13 bases lay between the germline ends. The CDR3 spells CASSFMGAGTDTQYF. The DNA of the CDR3 is TGTGCCAGCAGTTTTATGGGAGCCGGGACAGATACGCAGTATTTT. Full variable domain (missing parts from reference TRBV28 and TRBJ2-3): DVKVTQSSRYLVKRTGEKVFLECVQDMDHENMFWYRQDPGLGLRLIYFSYDVKMKEKGDIPEGYSVSREKKERFSLILESASTNQTSMYLCASSFMGAGTDTQYFGPGTRLTVL.

This clonotype has at least ten counts. The rearrangement joins TRBV28 to TRBJ1-5, with a possible D match to TRBD1 (5 bases). This CDR3 is 16 amino acids long. Per the germline V gene, CDR1 is MDHEN and CDR2 is SYDVKM. The V and J ends lost 6 bases and 0 bases respectively, with 15 bases between them. CDR3 sequence: CASRSAGGSSNQPQHF. DNA of the CDR3: TGTGCCAGCAGGTCCGCCGGGGGGAGTAGCAATCAGCCCCAGCATTTT.

This clonotype was observed many times. The chain joins TRBV5-1 to TRBJ2-2; D perhaps matches TRBD2 (5 bases). V gave up 8 bases and J gave up 0 bases, with 11 bases separating them. The CDR3 consists of 14 residues. Germline V gives CDR1 SGHRS, CDR2 YFSETQ. CDR3 residues: CASVGLTNTGELFF. In DNA, the CDR3 is TGCGCCAGTGTCGGACTGACGAACACCGGGGAGCTGTTTTTT.

V and J are TRBV7-2 and TRBJ2-3; D is uncertain. The CDR3 contains 12 residues. V lost 3 bases, J lost 7 bases, and 8 bases lay in between. The germline CDR1 and CDR2 sequences are SGHTA and FQGNSA. The CDR3 spells CASSFPENTQYF. The CDR3 bases are TGTGCCAGCAGCTTTCCCGAGAATACGCAGTATTTT.

The chain recombines TRBV7-2 with TRBJ1-4, with TRBD1 matching over 8 bases. V lost 4 bases and J lost 11; bases outside the gene matches: 12. The germline gives CDR1 SGHTA, CDR2 FQGNSA. The CDR3 has 15 residues. CDR3 sequence reads: CASSYQRDRLGKLFF. The CDR3 DNA reads TGTGCCAGCAGCTACCAAAGGGACAGGTTGGGTAAACTGTTTTTT.

In its sample, this clonotype was seen many times. The junction shows a germline mismatch at one end, possibly a read error. The chain uses TRBV20-1 and TRBJ1-4, with 8 bases fitting TRBD1. The CDR3 loop spans 15 amino acids. Looked up from germline, CDR1 is DFQATT and CDR2 is SNEGSKA (reference sequence). The CDR3 DNA is TGCAGTGCGAGAGGACAGGGCGGTGCTAATGAAAAACTGTTTTTT. Translated, it gives CSARGQGGANEKLFF.

Many counts were recorded for this clonotype. The chain uses TRBV10-3 and TRBJ1-6; D uncertain. The V end was cut by 3 bases, the J end by 10 bases, with 13 bases between. The CDR3 is made up of 14 amino acids. CDR1 ENHRY and CDR2 SYGVKD come from the germline V gene. CDR3 sequence reads: CAISDSDGNSPLHF. The DNA for the CDR3 is TGTGCCATCAGTGACTCGGACGGGAACTCACCCCTCCACTTT.

This clonotype was detected many times. V is TRBV4-2 and J is TRBJ2-5; no reliable D call. There are 14 residues in the CDR3. Germline values: CDR1 LGHNA, CDR2 YNFKEQ. Trimming pared 1 base from V and 4 bases from J, leaving 10 bases between. The CDR3 DNA reads TGTGCCAGCAGCCAAGGCACGGTTAGAGAGACCCAGTACTTC. Its protein is CASSQGTVRETQYF.

This clonotype has more than one count but fewer than ten. The rearrangement links TRBV9 to TRBJ1-5, with TRBD1 matching over 7 bases. From germline, CDR1 is SGDLS and CDR2 YYNGEE. This CDR3 spans 15 amino acids. With 6 bases clipped from V and 0 bases from J, the junction kept 6 bases outside the gene matches. For the CDR3, the DNA is TGTGCCAGCAACCCGACAGGGTATAGCAATCAGCCCCAGCATTTT. It specifies CASNPTGYSNQPQHF.

This clonotype was picked up many times. The chain uses TRBV27 and TRBJ1-5, with TRBD1 matching over 7 bases. Germline assignment: CDR1 MNHEY and CDR2 SMNVEV (reference sequence). Trimming at V came to 2 bases and at J to 11 bases, leaving 12 bases not matched to a gene. The CDR3 loop spans 15 amino acids. The CDR3 loop reads CASSLSRGFGLAQHF. CDR3 coding DNA: TGTGCCAGCAGTTTAAGCAGGGGGTTTGGTTTAGCCCAGCATTTT.

The chain joins TRBV6-5 to TRBJ1-6; tentative D call: TRBD1 (6 bases). Germline V gene lookup returns CDR1 MNHEY and CDR2 SVGAGI. Trimming pared 2 bases from V and 5 bases from J, leaving 10 bases between. The CDR3 contains 15 residues. The CDR3 DNA sequence: TGTGCCAGCAGTTACACCAGGACAGATAATTCACCCCTCCACTTT. Its translation is CASSYTRTDNSPLHF.

The genes are TRBV14 and TRBJ2-7; D unclear. V was pared by 3 bases and J by 7 bases, with 13 bases between. The CDR3 sequence is 13 residues long. Germline loops: CDR1 SGHDN, CDR2 FVKESK. This chain's CDR3 is CASSQARTREQYF. In nucleotides, the CDR3 is TGTGCCAGCAGCCAGGCGAGGACGCGGGAGCAGTACTTC. Combining the CDR3 with reference TRBV14 and TRBJ2-7 gives the whole variable domain EAGVTQFPSHSVIEKGQTVTLRCDPISGHDNLYWYRRVMGKEIKFLLHFVKESKQDESGMPNNRFLAERTGGTYSTLKVQPAELEDSGVYFCASSQARTREQYFGPGTRLTVT.

V usage is TRBV9 and J usage is TRBJ2-1, with TRBD2 matching over 12 bases. Per the germline V gene, CDR1 is SGDLS and CDR2 is YYNGEE. The CDR3 loop spans 19 amino acids. Trimming cost V 0 bases and J 4 bases; bases outside gene matches: 11. The CDR3 DNA is TGTGCCAGCAGCGTAGAGCTGGGGCTAGCGGGAGGGCGATACAATGAGCAGTTCTTC. It translates to CASSVELGLAGGRYNEQFF.

This clonotype was detected many times. The J gene is TRBJ1-1, the V gene TRBV2; D is ambiguous. V lost 4 bases and J 1 base, leaving 7 bases between the germline ends. This CDR3 spans 13 amino acids. CDR1 and CDR2 (germline): SNHLY, FYNNEI. CDR3 protein: CASSVTENTEAFF. The CDR3 DNA reads as TGTGCCAGCAGTGTCACAGAGAACACTGAAGCTTTCTTT.

This clonotype was seen at least ten times. The chain couples TRBV7-8 to TRBJ2-5; D remains ambiguous. Germline-derived CDR1 and CDR2 are SGHVS and FQNEAQ. This CDR3 contains 16 residues. The V end lost 2 bases, the J end lost 2 bases, and 15 bases lay between the germline ends. DNA for the CDR3: TGTGCCAGCAGCTTATCAGGACCCACGGTTCAAGAGACCCAGTACTTC. It yields the protein CASSLSGPTVQETQYF.

In its sample, this clonotype was seen many times. The CDR3 protein is CASASGRPTYEQYF. In DNA form, the CDR3 reads TGTGCCAGCGCCTCCGGAAGACCGACCTACGAGCAGTACTTC. This chain uses TRBV18 with TRBJ2-7; D is undetermined. The V gene lost 8 bases and the J gene lost 2 bases, with 16 bases spanning the gap. Germline CDR1 is KGHSH and CDR2 is LQKENI. This CDR3 spans 14 amino acids.

V gene TRBV15 combines with J gene TRBJ1-1; no reliable D call. The CDR3 is 14 amino acids. Germline CDR1 is LNHNV and CDR2 is YYDKDF (reference sequence). The V end was cut by 7 bases, the J end by 1 base, with 13 bases between. The CDR3 spells CATTPRLSNTEAFF. Written as DNA, the CDR3 is TGTGCCACCACTCCCCGACTGTCGAACACTGAAGCTTTCTTT. Complete variable domain (other parts from reference TRBV15 and TRBJ1-1): DAMVIQNPRYQVTQFGKPVTLSCSQTLNHNVMYWYQQKSSQAPKLLFHYYDKDFNNEADTPDNFQSRRPNTSFCFLDIRSPGLGDTAMYLCATTPRLSNTEAFFGQGTRLTVV.

This clonotype came up many times. V usage is TRBV6-5 and J usage is TRBJ2-1, with 10 bases lining up with TRBD2. CDR1 and CDR2 (germline): MNHEY, SVGAGI. Trimming removed 0 bases from V and 5 bases from J; junction bases left unmatched: 16. This CDR3 is 20 amino acids long. The CDR3 sequence is CASSYSRRSPLAGVNNEQFF. The CDR3 DNA reads as TGTGCCAGCAGTTACTCCAGACGATCGCCCCTAGCGGGGGTTAACAATGAGCAGTTCTTC.

The V call is TRBV15, the J call TRBJ2-7; a weak D match, TRBD1 (5 bases). The length of the CDR3 is 16 residues. Germline CDR1 reads LNHNV; CDR2 reads YYDKDF (reference sequence). V was pared by 1 base and J by 5 bases, with 18 bases between. CDR3 amino acids: CATSRAYLGQSHEQYF. The CDR3 bases are TGTGCCACCAGCAGAGCATATCTAGGACAAAGCCACGAGCAGTACTTC.

This clonotype was recorded at least ten times. The chain uses TRBV6-1 and TRBJ1-1, with TRBD1 identical over 7 bases. CDR1 MNHNS and CDR2 SASEGT come from the germline V gene. This CDR3 comprises 18 residues. The junction had 18 bases not matched to a gene; V was cut back by 8 bases and J by 0 bases. CDR3: CASSHRGKSFGMNTEAFF. In DNA, the CDR3 is TGTGCCAGCTCCCACAGGGGAAAGTCCTTCGGGATGAACACTGAAGCTTTCTTT.